Each of the 15 T cell receptor beta chains below was sequenced from the same sample in a study of blood T cell repertoires in COVID-19. Sequenced by immunoSEQ multiplex PCR; TCRdb stores in-frame clones only, minus some. The sample has approximately 31,000 clones, 85% to 90% seen once. Material: peripheral blood. These receptors all come from a man in his 70s with active COVID-19.

The V gene is TRBV5-1, the J gene TRBJ2-5; 10 bases are a match to TRBD2. Germline values: CDR1 SGHRS, CDR2 YFSETQ. The CDR3 runs 15 residues. With 2 bases clipped from V and 4 bases from J, the junction kept 5 bases outside the gene matches. CDR3 nucleotide sequence: TGCGCCAGCAGCTTCAACCGACTAGCGGGAGAGACCCAGTACTTC. Its protein is CASSFNRLAGETQYF.

This rearrangement joins TRBV3-1 (or the pseudogene TRBV3-2) to TRBJ1-3; tentative D call: TRBD1 (6 bases). The CDR3 runs to 15 residues. The V gene's germline CDR1 is LGHDT and CDR2 YNNKEL (reference sequence). Trimming took 7 bases from V and 3 from J, leaving 16 bases between them. This chain's CDR3 is CASTNEGVSGNTIYF. The CDR3, as DNA: TGTGCCAGCACCAACGAGGGGGTTAGTGGAAACACCATATATTTT.

This clone was detected only once. The chain employs TRBV30 and TRBJ1-6; D is perhaps TRBD1 (5 bases). The CDR3 spans 15 residues. Trimming left V 3 bases short and J 6 bases short, with 15 bases between. CDR1 is GTSNPN, CDR2 SVGIG, per germline (reference sequence). Written as DNA, the CDR3 is TGTGCCTGGAGAGGGATGGACACTACTAATTCACCCCTCCACTTT. It codes for CAWRGMDTTNSPLHF.

This chain joins TRBV10-3 and TRBJ2-3; D gene uncertain. Germline CDR1 and CDR2: ENHRY and SYGVKD. This CDR3 is 13 amino acids long. Deletions cut 0 bases from V and 5 bases from J, with 6 bases between. This chain's CDR3 is CAISESNQDTQYF. CDR3 sequence (DNA): TGTGCCATCAGTGAGTCAAATCAAGATACGCAGTATTTT.

The rearrangement joins TRBV7-9 to TRBJ2-7; 7 positions match TRBD2. The CDR3 has 14 amino acids. V was pared by 1 base and J by 3 bases, with 3 bases of the junction left unmatched. In germline, CDR1 is SEHNR, CDR2 FQNEAQ (reference sequence). CDR3 nucleotide sequence: TGTGCCAGCAGCTTAGTCGGGGGGATCTACGAGCAGTACTTC. Its protein product is CASSLVGGIYEQYF.

This clone was seen only once. The chain has TRBV3-1 (or the pseudogene TRBV3-2) and TRBJ2-3; D unclear. The V end lost 1 base, the J end lost 1 base, and 9 bases lay between the germline ends. The CDR3 is made up of 15 amino acids. Germline V gene data show CDR1 as LGHDT and CDR2 as YNNKEL (reference sequence). CDR3 coding DNA: TGTGCCAGCAGCCAAGGAGGTACTGGCACAGATACGCAGTATTTT. This encodes CASSQGGTGTDTQYF.

The J gene is TRBJ2-7, the V gene TRBV28, with a possible D match to TRBD1 (6 bases). V gave up 8 bases and J gave up 12 bases, with 14 bases separating them. CDR1 and CDR2 from the germline V gene are MDHEN and SYDVKM. This CDR3 contains 10 residues. The CDR3 sequence: CASPRQDRYF. Written as DNA, the CDR3 is TGTGCCAGCCCCAGACAGGACCGGTACTTC.

This sequence joins TRBV19 and TRBJ2-3, with 8 positions matching TRBD2. The CDR3 has 16 amino acids. Germline CDR1 is LNHDA and CDR2 is SQIVND (reference sequence). The trim removed 3 bases at V and 5 bases at J, leaving 10 bases unmatched. The CDR3 is CASSMGTAGGGDTQYF. The CDR3 coding sequence is TGTGCCAGTAGTATGGGGACGGCGGGAGGAGGAGATACGCAGTATTTT. The full variable domain, its missing parts supplied by reference TRBV19 and TRBJ2-3, is DGGITQSPKYLFRKEGQNVTLSCEQNLNHDAMYWYRQDPGQGLRLIYYSQIVNDFQKGDIAEGYSVSREKKESFPLTVTSAQKNPTAFYLCASSMGTAGGGDTQYFGPGTRLTVL.

This clone came up a few times. The chain has TRBV19 and TRBJ1-5; 7 bases are shared with TRBD1. This CDR3 is 15 amino acids long. Per germline, CDR1 LNHDA and CDR2 SQIVND (reference sequence). V lost 3 bases, J lost 1 base, and 3 bases stayed unmatched. The CDR3, as DNA: TGTGCCAGTAGTATCAGACAGGGAAGCAATCAGCCCCAGCATTTT. Protein: CASSIRQGSNQPQHF.

V is TRBV25-1 and J is TRBJ2-3; TRBD2 might be the D (5 bases). The CDR3 totals 14 residues. The V end lost 7 bases, the J end lost 6 bases, and 17 bases lay between the germline ends. Germline loops: CDR1 MGHDK, CDR2 SYGVNS. The CDR3 DNA sequence: TGTGCCAGCAAGTTCGGTGGGAGAGGGGATACGCAGTATTTT. Translating it yields CASKFGGRGDTQYF. The full variable domain, completed using reference TRBV25-1 and TRBJ2-3, is EADIYQTPRYLVIGTGKKITLECSQTMGHDKMYWYQQDPGMELHLIHYSYGVNSTEKGDLSSESTVSRIRTEHFPLTLESARPSHTSQYLCASKFGGRGDTQYFGPGTRLTVL.

The J gene is TRBJ2-7, the V gene TRBV18, with D possibly matching TRBD2 (5 bases). This CDR3 spans 15 amino acids. Trimming pared 6 bases from V and 5 bases from J, leaving 20 bases between. Per the germline V gene, CDR1 is KGHSH and CDR2 is LQKENI. CDR3: CASSPGTGSSNEQYF. In DNA form, the CDR3 reads TGTGCCAGCTCCCCTGGAACGGGATCATCCAACGAGCAGTACTTC.

This clone is a singleton in its sample. This chain connects TRBV19 to TRBJ2-7; D is perhaps TRBD2 (6 bases). The CDR3 runs 13 residues. Germline-derived CDR1 and CDR2 are LNHDA and SQIVND (reference sequence). Between the trimmed V and J ends, which lost 4 bases and 6 bases, there was a span of 13 bases. The CDR3, as DNA: TGTGCCAGTAGTAATAGCGGCTATGGCGAGCAGTACTTC. Translation gives CASSNSGYGEQYF.

The chain recombines TRBV28 with TRBJ2-7, with 8 bases matching TRBD1. The CDR3 contains 12 residues. The V and J ends lost 8 bases and 4 bases, in that order; junction bases with no gene match: 4. In germline, CDR1 is MDHEN, CDR2 SYDVKM. The chain's CDR3 is CASLGQGYEQYF. For the CDR3, the DNA is TGTGCCAGCTTAGGACAGGGATACGAGCAGTACTTC.

The rearrangement joins TRBV21-1 to TRBJ1-1; the table's D call of TRBD1 was not tested on the DNA. TRBV21-1 is designated a pseudogene. The CDR3 consists of 15 residues. CDR3 residues: CASSKGTGEDTEAFF. The CDR3 nucleotides are TGTGCCAGCAGCAAAGGGACAGGGGAGGACACTGAAGCTTTCTTT.

CDR3 DNA sequence: TGTGCCAGCAAGGGTAGCGGGAGAGGTGGAGATGAGCAGTTCTTC. As protein: CASKGSGRGGDEQFF. The genes are TRBV6-5 and TRBJ2-1; 9 positions match TRBD2. Per the germline V gene, CDR1 is MNHEY and CDR2 is SVGAGI. The CDR3 runs to 15 residues. With 7 bases clipped from V and 8 bases from J, the junction kept 12 bases outside the gene matches.